The sequence of this T cell receptor beta chain was determined in a study of T cell responses to AZD1222 COVID-19 vaccine. Trimming took off 5 bases at V and 3 bases at J, with 20 bases between the two ends. This CDR3 spans 16 amino acids. Germline V gene sequence: CDR1 LNHDA, CDR2 SQIVND (reference sequence). TCRdb's table, derived via immunoSEQ multiplex PCR, lists solely in-frame clones and lacks some. Among a few hundred thousand clones listed, about 92% were seen once. Study-wide results and limits: Within unmutated variant regions lay the reported targets of nearly half of spike-specific TCRs. Repertoire collection took place solely once the T cell response had peaked.

Turning to this clone: Antigen unknown.

The chain combines TRBV19 with TRBJ2-7, with D possibly being TRBD2 (6 bases). This TCR came from an adult in good health. The sample in question was peripheral blood, obtained on day 0 of AZD1222 vaccination. In nucleotides, the CDR3 is TGTGCCAGTAGTGCCCCCGGGACTGCCCCCCACTACGAGCAGTACTTC. This codes for CASSAPGTAPHYEQYF.